Listed below are T cell receptor beta chains from one sample, sequenced in a study of cytomegalovirus exposure and HLA in healthy donors. Profiling relied on immunoSEQ multiplex PCR, and the TCRdb table lists in-frame clones only, not all of them. Among approximately 92,000 clones listed, roughly 71% were seen once. What was sequenced was PBMCs. The receptors were sampled from a man between 45 and 60 years old in good health and CMV-seronegative. Both conserved end residues are part of each CDR3. The D gene is left open where the match is weak. Clone size is stated in some rows and not others, as once, few, many or a class when expanded.

clone_size d_call j_call v_call cdr3_nt cdr3_aa
NA NA TRBJ2-3 TRBV6-1 TGTGCTATGGGCAGGGATGGCACAGATACGCAGTATTTT CAMGRDGTDTQYF
NA TRBD1 TRBJ1-2 TRBV7-9 TGTGCCAGCAGCCCACGGTCAGGGGGTAACTATGGCTACACCTTC CASSPRSGGNYGYTF
NA TRBD1 TRBJ1-3 TRBV29-1 TGCAGCGTTGAGTCAGGGGGCTCTGGAAACACCATATATTTT CSVESGGSGNTIYF
NA NA TRBJ1-1 TRBV7-9 TGTGCCAGCAGCCAAAGAGGGGGGAACACTGAAGCTTTCTTT CASSQRGGNTEAFF
NA NA TRBJ2-3 TRBV7-2 TGTGCCAGCAGCTTAGCGCGTAGCCTGGCAGATACGCAGTATTTT CASSLARSLADTQYF
NA NA TRBJ2-7 TRBV6-4 TGTGCCAGCAGTGACTCCGGCGAGCAGTACTTC CASSDSGEQYF
NA NA TRBJ2-3 TRBV5-1 TGCGCCAGCAGCCTGGACTATACCACAGATACGCAGTATTTT CASSLDYTTDTQYF
few TRBD1 TRBJ1-5 TRBV19 TGTGCCAGTAGTAAGGGACAGGGGGGGAATCAGCCCCAGCATTTT CASSKGQGGNQPQHF
few TRBD2 TRBJ2-1 TRBV10-3 TGTGCCAGCTACTCAAGCGGGAGCGGGGGGGCGGAGGATGAGCAGTTCTTC CASYSSGSGGAEDEQFF
NA TRBD1 TRBJ2-7 TRBV18 TGTGCCAGCTCACCAAGTTTTGGCAGGGGGACCTACGAGCAGTACTTC CASSPSFGRGTYEQYF
once TRBD2 TRBJ2-5 TRBV10-3 TGTGCCATCAGTGGACTAGCGGGAGGGGGAGAGACCCAGTACTTC CAISGLAGGGETQYF
NA NA TRBJ2-6 TRBV21-1 TGTGCCAGCAGCAAAGGCACCCATGGACAGGGATACTCTGGGGCCAACGTCCTGACTTTC CASSKGTHGQGYSGANVLTF
NA NA TRBJ1-1 TRBV18 TGTGCCAGCTCACCACCTGTTAACAGTCTGAACACTGAAGCTTTCTTT CASSPPVNSLNTEAFF
NA NA TRBJ2-2 TRBV19 TGTGCCAGTAGTATATATAGCCTAGGGGACACCGGGGAGCTGTTTTTT CASSIYSLGDTGELFF
NA NA TRBJ1-5 TRBV5-1 TGCGCCAGCAGCTTCGGGGGGCGCAATCAGCCCCAGCATTTT CASSFGGRNQPQHF
NA NA TRBJ1-4 TRBV4-1 TGCGCCAGCAGCCATCAGACTCCCTTCGGGTGGACTAATGAAAAACTGTTTTTT CASSHQTPFGWTNEKLFF
NA TRBD1 TRBJ1-5 TRBV30 TGTGCCTGGAGTGTGGGGGACAGGGATAGCAATCAGCCCCAGCATTTT CAWSVGDRDSNQPQHF
NA NA TRBJ2-7 TRBV6-5 TGTGCCAGCAGTTACGCCCTAGGAGAATTAGACTACGAGCAGTACTTC CASSYALGELDYEQYF
NA NA TRBJ1-3 TRBV7-6 TGTGCCAGCAGCTTAGACCCCCCAGGCTCTGGAAACACCATATATTTT CASSLDPPGSGNTIYF
few NA TRBJ2-2 TRBV5-1 TGCGCCAGCAGCTCTCCTCCGTACACCGGGGAGCTGTTTTTT CASSSPPYTGELFF
NA TRBD2 TRBJ2-5 TRBV29-1 TGCAGCGTTTCCAGCGGGGCCCAAGAGACCCAGTACTTC CSVSSGAQETQYF
NA NA TRBJ1-2 TRBV6-1 TGTGCCAGCAGTGAAGGAAGCTGGGGAGACGAGGGCTACACCTTC CASSEGSWGDEGYTF
few NA TRBJ1-1 TRBV30 TGTGCCTGGAGTGTAAATGGACTTTGGAACACTGAAGCTTTCTTT CAWSVNGLWNTEAFF
NA TRBD2 TRBJ2-1 TRBV11-2 TGTGCCAGCAGCTTAGCTCGACTAGCGGGGAACAATGAGCAGTTCTTC CASSLARLAGNNEQFF
NA TRBD2 TRBJ2-6 TRBV9 TGTGCCAGCAGCGTAGGGACTAGCGGCTCTGGGGCCAACGTCCTGACTTTC CASSVGTSGSGANVLTF
few NA TRBJ1-6 TRBV6-5 TGTGCCAGCGGCTCACGCTATAATTCACCCCTCCACTTT CASGSRYNSPLHF
NA TRBD2 TRBJ2-7 TRBV4-1 TGCGCCAGCAGCCAAGTTACGGGGGGAATGGGCTACGAGCAGTACTTC CASSQVTGGMGYEQYF
few NA TRBJ1-4 TRBV27 TGTGCCAGCAGGAGGACAATCTTTTCTAATGAAAAACTGTTTTTT CASRRTIFSNEKLFF